This T cell receptor (beta chain) was recovered during a study of early T cells in non-severe SARS-CoV-2 infection. Study context: It was bulk RNA from unsorted whole blood that was sequenced, and the chains were unpaired. Study results and caveats: VDJdb matching skewed toward anti-spike CD8 responses, missing private and CD4 specificities.

Trimming stripped 0 bases from V and 1 base from J, with 13 bases between. CDR1 is MNHEY and CDR2 is SVGAGI in the germline V gene. The CDR3 totals 16 residues. The protocol attached unique molecular identifiers to individual cDNA molecules. MiXCR, run by TCRdb on the 5' RACE reads, gives a single entry per CDR3 protein. The sample contains 20,000 to 25,000 distinct CDR3 sequences, approximately 4.5% of which appear only once. This clonotype has just a few counts. Antigen specificity is unknown. The receptor was isolated from an adult who was a healthcare worker with PCR-confirmed SARS-CoV-2 infection or an uninfected control (not recorded which). This sequence joins TRBV6-5 and TRBJ2-7, with D maybe TRBD1 (5 bases). The sample was whole blood. The CDR3 loop is CASSYSGAGLSYEQYF. CDR3 DNA: TGTGCCAGCAGTTACTCTGGGGCAGGTCTTTCCTACGAGCAGTACTTC.